This TCR beta chain originates from a study of monozygotic twins with inflammatory bowel disease. Looked up from germline, CDR1 is SGHTA and CDR2 is FQGNSA. The CDR3 contains 15 residues. In the case of this clonotype: The antigen remains undetermined.

TCRdb reanalyzed the 5' RACE reads and collapses them to one entry per CDR3 protein, without DNA. This repertoire includes around 140,000 distinct CDR3 sequences. The study's findings and limits: Results did not support any single strong IBD-associated signal or clonotype. For repertoire similarity, concordant twins did not differ from discordant twins, possibly because power was limited. On the inverse Simpson index, IBD patients scored lower for TCRbeta diversity than healthy co-twins.

The rearrangement joins TRBV7-2 to TRBJ2-5; there is no DNA to check the TCRdb D call of TRBD1. Source material: blood. This TCR was sampled from a human donor with ulcerative colitis or Crohn's disease, or a healthy co-twin of an affected twin (not recorded which). CDR3 region: CASSPGATEDGTQYF.